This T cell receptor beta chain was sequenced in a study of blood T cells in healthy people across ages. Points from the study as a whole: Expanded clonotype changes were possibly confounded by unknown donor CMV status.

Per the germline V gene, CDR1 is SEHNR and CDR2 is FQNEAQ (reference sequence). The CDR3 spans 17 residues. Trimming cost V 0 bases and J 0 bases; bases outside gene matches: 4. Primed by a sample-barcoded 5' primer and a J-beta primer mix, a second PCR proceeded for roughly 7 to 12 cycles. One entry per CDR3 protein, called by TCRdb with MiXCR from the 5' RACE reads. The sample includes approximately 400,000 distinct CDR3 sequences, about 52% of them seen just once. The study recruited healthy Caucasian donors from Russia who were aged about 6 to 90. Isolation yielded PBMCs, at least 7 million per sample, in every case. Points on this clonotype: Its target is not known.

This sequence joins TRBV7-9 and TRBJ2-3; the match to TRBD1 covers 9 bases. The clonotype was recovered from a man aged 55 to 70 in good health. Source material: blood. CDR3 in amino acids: CASSLAGDRASTDTQYF. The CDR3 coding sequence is TGTGCCAGCAGCTTAGCGGGGGACAGGGCTAGCACAGATACGCAGTATTTT. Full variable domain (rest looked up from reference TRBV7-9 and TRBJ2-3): DTGVSQNPRHKITKRGQNVTFRCDPISEHNRLYWYRQTLGQGPEFLTYFQNEAQLEKSRLLSDRFSAERPKGSFSTLEIQRTEQGDSAMYLCASSLAGDRASTDTQYFGPGTRLTVL.